The 10 T cell receptor beta chains reported below all come from one sample, sequenced in a study of CD8 T cells in ankylosing spondylitis. Their specific antigens are unknown. TCRdb re-called the 5' RACE reads through MiXCR, storing one row per CDR3 protein. Here the sample spans under 150,000 distinct CDR3 sequences, more than 15% being singletons. Study-level points and caveats: What appeared characteristic of ankylosing spondylitis blood was a TCR beta motif of 7 or 8 highly homologous variants.

The sequenced sample was blood, either unsorted or a sorted T cell fraction (not recorded which). These TCRs come from a male donor with ankylosing spondylitis.

This clonotype showed up just a few times. The chain is built from TRBV12-3 or TRBV12-4 and TRBJ2-3; 7 bases are a match to TRBD1. This CDR3 contains 13 residues. Trimming took 6 bases from V and 4 from J; bases not matched to a gene: 4. CDR3 sequence: CASRQGPPDTQYF. The CDR3 DNA sequence: TGTGCCAGCAGACAGGGGCCCCCAGATACGCAGTATTTT.

The chain has TRBV20-1 and TRBJ2-7; maybe TRBD2 (5 bases). Germline CDR1 is DFQATT and CDR2 is SNEGSKA (reference sequence). The CDR3 totals 13 residues. V was shortened by 0 bases and J by 4 bases, with 10 bases between the two germline ends. CDR3 protein: CSARDSVAYEQYF. The CDR3 bases are TGCAGTGCTAGAGATTCGGTAGCGTACGAGCAGTACTTC.

The count of this clonotype is one. CDR3 protein: CASSPSGSPDTQYF. The CDR3 nucleotides are TGCGCCAGCAGCCCCAGCGGGAGCCCAGATACGCAGTATTTT. V usage is TRBV4-1 and J usage is TRBJ2-3; 8 bases line up with TRBD2. V dropped 4 bases and J dropped 4; count of bases not matched to a gene: 4. From germline, CDR1 is MGHRA and CDR2 YSYEKL. CDR3 length: 14 residues.

The gene calls are TRBV27 and TRBJ2-7, with 13 bases lining up with TRBD2. This CDR3 is 14 amino acids long. The J segment lost 7 bases and the V segment lost 5 bases, leaving 5 bases of the junction unmatched. The germline V gene encodes CDR1 MNHEY and CDR2 SMNVEV (reference sequence). CDR3 sequence: CASSKGLAGVEQYF. Here the CDR3 DNA reads TGTGCCAGCAGTAAAGGACTAGCGGGAGTGGAGCAGTACTTC.

This clonotype was counted a few times. This chain joins TRBV7-9 and TRBJ1-1; a possible D gene is TRBD1 (5 bases). This CDR3 region has 17 residues. The germline V and J ends were trimmed by 2 bases and 1 base, with 17 bases remaining between them. Germline CDR1 reads SEHNR; CDR2 reads FQNEAQ (reference sequence). CDR3 protein: CASSLSPGWGGNTEAFF. The DNA of the CDR3 is TGTGCCAGCAGCTTAAGCCCCGGGTGGGGGGGGAACACTGAAGCTTTCTTT.

In this sample, this clonotype turned up a few times. This chain connects TRBV29-1 to TRBJ2-7; weak D call: TRBD2 (5 bases). The CDR3 loop spans 14 amino acids. Looked up from germline, CDR1 is SQVTM and CDR2 is ANQGSEA. The ends were cut back, 4 bases at V and 3 bases at J, with 16 bases in the middle. The CDR3 nucleotides are TGCAGCGTTGCGGGATACAAAGCCGACTACGAGCAGTACTTC. It codes for CSVAGYKADYEQYF.

This clonotype was detected ten times or more. The chain employs TRBV6-2 or TRBV6-3 and TRBJ1-5, with TRBD1 identical over 8 bases. V lost 6 bases, J lost 7 bases, and 8 bases stayed unmatched. From germline, CDR1 is MNHEY and CDR2 SVGEGT. The CDR3 loop spans 14 amino acids. The CDR3 reads CASRLTGVEQPQHF. The CDR3 coding sequence is TGTGCCAGCAGACTGACAGGGGTGGAGCAGCCCCAGCATTTT.

The chain links TRBV6-1 to TRBJ2-7; 8 bases fit TRBD1. Germline assignment: CDR1 MNHNS and CDR2 SASEGT. Trimming removed 4 bases from V and 7 bases from J; junction bases left unmatched: 9. The CDR3 contains 14 residues. CDR3 protein: CASSVGQGVGEQYF. The CDR3 nucleotides read TGTGCCAGCAGTGTAGGACAGGGCGTTGGGGAGCAGTACTTC.

The chain uses TRBV6-2 or TRBV6-3 and TRBJ2-5, with TRBD2 matching over 9 bases. The CDR3 is 17 amino acids. V lost 2 bases, J lost 2 bases, and 9 bases stayed unmatched. Looked up from germline, CDR1 is MNHEY and CDR2 is SVGEGT. The chain's CDR3 is CASSYPRLAGNQETQYF. In DNA, the CDR3 is TGTGCCAGCAGTTACCCAAGGCTAGCGGGGAATCAAGAGACCCAGTACTTC.

This clonotype has a handful of counts. The rearrangement links TRBV4-1 to TRBJ1-6; D gene ambiguous. The germline V gene encodes CDR1 MGHRA and CDR2 YSYEKL. The CDR3 covers 14 residues. V was shortened by 0 bases and J by 9 bases, with 9 bases between the two germline ends. The CDR3 DNA reads TGCGCCAGCAGCCAAGATGATGGGGTTTCACCCCTCCACTTT. It specifies CASSQDDGVSPLHF.